The 2 T cell receptor beta chains listed next were all sequenced from one sample in a study of OX40 agonist ivuxolimab in advanced cancers. Clones were sequenced by immunoSEQ multiplex PCR, and TCRdb holds only the in-frame ones, with some missing. The sample contains 94,000 or so clones, approximately 80% of which appear only once. Material: CD4+ or CD8+ T cells sorted from blood, obtained in a trial of the OX40 agonist ivuxolimab. The receptors originated from an adult with an advanced solid tumor such as melanoma, head and neck, liver or kidney cancer.

This clone was counted once. The chain combines TRBV2 with TRBJ2-7; 8 bases align to TRBD1. Germline lookup yields CDR1 SNHLY and CDR2 FYNNEI. The CDR3 has 15 amino acids. Unmatched junction bases numbered 8, after V lost 1 base and J lost 6 bases. The CDR3 DNA reads as TGTGCCAGCAGTGAAGGGGCGACAGGGGTGGGCGAGCAGTACTTC. Residues: CASSEGATGVGEQYF.

The J gene is TRBJ2-5, the V gene TRBV7-9; 11 bases align to TRBD1. The junction had 6 bases not matched to a gene; V was cut back by 4 bases and J by 2 bases. Germline lookup yields CDR1 SEHNR and CDR2 FQNEAQ (reference sequence). This CDR3 contains 16 residues. Here the CDR3 reads CASSSGDRGSQETQYF. The CDR3 DNA reads as TGTGCCAGCAGCTCCGGGGACAGGGGGTCTCAAGAGACCCAGTACTTC. The whole variable domain, filled in from reference TRBV7-9 and TRBJ2-5, reads DTGVSQNPRHKITKRGQNVTFRCDPISEHNRLYWYRQTLGQGPEFLTYFQNEAQLEKSRLLSDRFSAERPKGSFSTLEIQRTEQGDSAMYLCASSSGDRGSQETQYFGPGTRLLVL.